The rows below give T cell receptor beta chains drawn from one sample of a study of neoadjuvant anti-PD-1 for oral cavity cancer. Clones were read by immunoSEQ multiplex PCR, and TCRdb kept only the in-frame ones, dropping some. The sample lists 15,000 to 20,000 clones; just over 65% were seen once. The input for sequencing was PBMCs, taken before nivolumab (anti-PD-1) treatment. Receptors were obtained from a person between 35 and 79 years old with oral cavity squamous cell carcinoma. Both conserved end residues are part of each CDR3. The D gene is left open where the match is weak. Expanded clones are given a class, and other clones once, few, many or no size at all.

v_call	clone_size	d_call	j_call	cdr3_aa	cdr3_nt
TRBV11-1	few	TRBD2	TRBJ2-5	CASSARLADSQETQYF	TGTGCCAGCAGCGCCCGACTAGCGGACAGCCAAGAGACCCAGTACTTC
TRBV10-3	NA	NA	TRBJ2-1	CAISDGYRTTSNEQFF	TGTGCCATCAGTGATGGGTATAGGACCACGAGCAATGAGCAGTTCTTC
TRBV5-6	NA	NA	TRBJ1-1	CASSSRIEAFF	TGTGCCAGCAGCTCGCGAATAGAAGCTTTCTTT
TRBV4-2	NA	NA	TRBJ1-4	CASSQDQATNEKLFF	TGTGCCAGCAGCCAAGACCAAGCAACTAATGAAAAACTGTTTTTT
TRBV6-1	NA	NA	TRBJ1-5	CASSENSNLNQPQHF	TGTGCCAGCAGTGAAAACAGTAACCTCAATCAGCCCCAGCATTTT
TRBV20-1	once	TRBD2	TRBJ2-5	CSAGREETQYF	TGCAGTGCTGGGAGGGAAGAGACCCAGTACTTC
TRBV25-1	NA	NA	TRBJ1-1	CASSETAMNTEAFF	TGTGCCAGCAGTGAGACAGCAATGAACACTGAAGCTTTCTTT
TRBV19	NA	NA	TRBJ2-7	CASSMDSQRSYEQYF	TGTGCCAGTAGTATGGACAGCCAAAGAAGCTACGAGCAGTACTTC
TRBV7-6	NA	NA	TRBJ2-1	CASSPRGPTPGSYNEQFF	TGTGCCAGCAGCCCTCGGGGGCCCACTCCAGGGTCCTACAATGAGCAGTTCTTC
TRBV5-6	NA	NA	TRBJ2-7	CASSLSGPSYEQYF	TGTGCCAGCAGCTTATCCGGACCCTCCTACGAGCAGTACTTC
TRBV11-3	NA	NA	TRBJ1-1	CASSLGLGNTEAFF	TGTGCCAGCAGCTTGGGTTTGGGGAACACTGAAGCTTTCTTT
TRBV7-6	NA	TRBD1	TRBJ1-5	CASSLGHRGSNQPQHF	TGTGCCAGCAGCTTAGGTCACAGGGGAAGCAATCAGCCCCAGCATTTT
TRBV7-6	NA	TRBD1	TRBJ2-7	CASSLNPAGQALSEQYF	TGTGCCAGCAGCCTAAACCCAGCCGGACAGGCACTTTCCGAGCAGTACTTC
TRBV30	few	NA	TRBJ2-7	CAWSRWEYDEQYF	TGTGCCTGGAGTCGGTGGGAGTACGACGAGCAGTACTTC
TRBV13	NA	TRBD2	TRBJ2-3	CASSLETSGTDTQYF	TGTGCCAGCAGCTTAGAGACTAGCGGCACAGATACGCAGTATTTT
TRBV11-2	few	TRBD2	TRBJ2-7	CASSLSGGVDEQYF	TGTGCCAGCAGCCTTAGCGGGGGCGTTGACGAGCAGTACTTC
TRBV30	NA	TRBD1	TRBJ1-4	CAWGGRDSEKLFF	TGTGCCTGGGGAGGCCGGGACAGCGAAAAACTGTTTTTT
TRBV19	NA	NA	TRBJ1-1	CATLARGTEAFF	TGTGCCACTCTCGCGCGGGGCACTGAAGCTTTCTTT
TRBV4-1	NA	TRBD2	TRBJ2-5	CASSQLRPGTSGEQETQYF	TGCGCCAGCAGCCAACTCCGTCCCGGGACTAGCGGAGAGCAAGAGACCCAGTACTTC
TRBV19	NA	TRBD1	TRBJ1-4	CASSMARETGAEKLFF	TGTGCCAGTAGTATGGCGAGGGAGACAGGGGCGGAAAAACTGTTTTTT
TRBV10-3	NA	NA	TRBJ1-3	CAISGLEVPSSSGNTIYF	TGTGCCATCAGTGGATTAGAAGTCCCATCTTCCTCTGGAAACACCATATATTTT
TRBV5-1	NA	TRBD1	TRBJ1-1	CASSFGQVQLEAFF	TGCGCCAGCAGCTTTGGACAGGTCCAGCTTGAAGCTTTCTTT
TRBV2	NA	NA	TRBJ2-1	CASSVYEQFF	TGTGCCAGCAGTGTGTATGAGCAGTTCTTC
TRBV20-1	NA	NA	TRBJ2-7	CSAREGVQYF	TGCAGTGCTAGAGAGGGGGTGCAGTACTTC
TRBV10-1	NA	TRBD2	TRBJ2-3	CASSEFLAGTDTQYF	TGCGCCAGCAGTGAGTTCCTAGCGGGCACAGATACGCAGTATTTT
TRBV28	NA	TRBD2	TRBJ2-3	CASSSQRAGSSTDTQYF	TGTGCCAGCAGTTCGCAAAGAGCGGGATCTAGCACAGATACGCAGTATTTT
TRBV6-5	NA	NA	TRBJ1-1	CASSLTGNTEAFF	TGTGCCAGCAGCCTGACAGGGAACACTGAAGCTTTCTTT
TRBV2	NA	NA	TRBJ1-2	CASSVLLTNYGYTF	TGTGCCAGCAGTGTCCTCCTGACAAACTATGGCTACACCTTC
TRBV15	NA	TRBD1	TRBJ2-1	CATSRSKWTGNNEQFF	TGTGCCACCAGCAGATCCAAATGGACAGGGAACAATGAGCAGTTCTTC
TRBV28	NA	NA	TRBJ2-7	CASSLPPRGEQYF	TGTGCCAGCAGTTTACCACCCCGCGGAGAGCAGTACTTC
TRBV10-3	NA	NA	TRBJ2-2	CAISEFGRGDTGELFF	TGTGCCATCAGTGAATTCGGGAGAGGGGACACCGGGGAGCTGTTTTTT
TRBV30	NA	NA	TRBJ1-5	CAWSGRGVEQPQHF	TGTGCCTGGAGTGGGAGGGGGGTGGAGCAGCCCCAGCATTTT
TRBV5-6	NA	TRBD2	TRBJ2-7	CASSVGGEQYF	TGTGCCAGCAGCGTCGGGGGGGAGCAGTACTTC
TRBV5-3	few	TRBD1	TRBJ1-1	CARSQTRDRVPTEAFF	TGTGCCAGAAGCCAAACCCGGGACAGGGTGCCCACTGAAGCTTTCTTT
TRBV5-1	once	NA	TRBJ2-5	CASSDPGQKETQYF	TGCGCCAGCTCCGACCCAGGCCAAAAAGAGACCCAGTACTTC
TRBV7-8	few	TRBD1	TRBJ1-4	CASSSVQGELFF	TGTGCCAGCAGCTCAGTCCAGGGGGAACTGTTTTTT
TRBV30	NA	NA	TRBJ1-2	CAWSEGVGYTF	TGTGCCTGGAGTGAGGGGGTCGGCTACACCTTC
TRBV6-6	NA	TRBD2	TRBJ2-1	CASIRREGDNEQFF	TGTGCCAGCATACGGAGGGAGGGAGACAATGAGCAGTTCTTC
TRBV5-4	NA	TRBD1	TRBJ1-1	CASTTDRPSTEAFF	TGTGCCAGCACTACGGACAGGCCTAGCACTGAAGCTTTCTTT
TRBV6-1	NA	TRBD1	TRBJ1-1	CASSDITGDTEAFF	TGTGCCAGCAGTGATATTACAGGGGACACTGAAGCTTTCTTT
TRBV6-1	NA	NA	TRBJ1-1	CASTERGNTEAFF	TGTGCCAGCACCGAAAGAGGGAACACTGAAGCTTTCTTT
TRBV6-1	NA	NA	TRBJ1-5	CASSGGMSQPQHF	TGTGCCAGCAGTGGGGGTATGAGTCAGCCCCAGCATTTT
TRBV7-8	NA	NA	TRBJ1-5	CASSGRASNQPQHF	TGTGCCAGCAGCGGTCGGGCAAGCAATCAGCCCCAGCATTTT
TRBV30	once	NA	TRBJ2-3	CAWTLNYIRDTQYF	TGTGCCTGGACCCTGAACTATATCCGGGATACGCAGTATTTT
TRBV4-2	NA	NA	TRBJ2-1	CASSQDLGGVNYNEQFF	TGTGCCAGCAGCCAAGATCTAGGGGGGGTTAACTACAATGAGCAGTTCTTC
TRBV19	NA	NA	TRBJ1-5	CASNSAAAGSSNQPQHF	TGTGCCAGTAACTCCGCAGCCGCGGGATCTAGCAATCAGCCCCAGCATTTT
TRBV30	NA	NA	TRBJ1-5	CAWTRDNSNQPQHF	TGTGCCTGGACGAGGGACAATAGCAATCAGCCCCAGCATTTT
TRBV29-1	NA	NA	TRBJ1-1	CSVAGQLNTEAFF	TGCAGCGTTGCGGGGCAGCTGAACACTGAAGCTTTCTTT
TRBV2	once	NA	TRBJ2-4	CASSGQQGAKNIQYF	TGTGCCAGCAGTGGACAACAGGGAGCCAAAAACATTCAGTACTTC
TRBV7-9	once	NA	TRBJ2-5	CASSRAPEETQYF	TGTGCCAGCAGCAGGGCCCCGGAGGAGACCCAGTACTTC
TRBV6-5	NA	NA	TRBJ1-1	CASSDATGTEAFF	TGTGCCAGCAGTGACGCAACAGGTACTGAAGCTTTCTTT
TRBV14	NA	NA	TRBJ2-7	CASSSSFEQYF	TGTGCCAGCAGCTCCTCTTTCGAGCAGTACTTC
TRBV6-1	NA	TRBD1	TRBJ1-2	CASSRRGHYGYTF	TGTGCCAGCAGTCGGAGGGGGCACTATGGCTACACCTTC
TRBV11-2	NA	TRBD2	TRBJ2-3	CASSLVSRTSGSLGTQYF	TGTGCCAGCAGCTTAGTTTCGAGGACTAGCGGGAGTCTGGGTACGCAGTATTTT
TRBV27	medium-sized	NA	TRBJ2-2	CASSLSGRAALGDTGELFF	TGTGCCAGCAGTTTATCAGGGCGAGCGGCCCTCGGTGACACCGGGGAGCTGTTTTTT
TRBV30	NA	NA	TRBJ2-3	CAWSVRAFGTDTQYF	TGTGCCTGGAGCGTCAGGGCCTTCGGCACAGATACGCAGTATTTT
TRBV28	few	NA	TRBJ1-4	CASSLAGIEKLFF	TGTGCCAGCAGTCTCGCAGGGATTGAAAAACTGTTTTTT
TRBV6-1	NA	TRBD1	TRBJ1-5	CASSGWGQGNQPQHF	TGTGCCAGCAGTGGCTGGGGACAGGGGAATCAGCCCCAGCATTTT
TRBV27	NA	NA	TRBJ2-1	CASSLSIATSSYNEQFF	TGTGCCAGCAGTTTATCGATAGCGACGAGCTCCTACAATGAGCAGTTCTTC